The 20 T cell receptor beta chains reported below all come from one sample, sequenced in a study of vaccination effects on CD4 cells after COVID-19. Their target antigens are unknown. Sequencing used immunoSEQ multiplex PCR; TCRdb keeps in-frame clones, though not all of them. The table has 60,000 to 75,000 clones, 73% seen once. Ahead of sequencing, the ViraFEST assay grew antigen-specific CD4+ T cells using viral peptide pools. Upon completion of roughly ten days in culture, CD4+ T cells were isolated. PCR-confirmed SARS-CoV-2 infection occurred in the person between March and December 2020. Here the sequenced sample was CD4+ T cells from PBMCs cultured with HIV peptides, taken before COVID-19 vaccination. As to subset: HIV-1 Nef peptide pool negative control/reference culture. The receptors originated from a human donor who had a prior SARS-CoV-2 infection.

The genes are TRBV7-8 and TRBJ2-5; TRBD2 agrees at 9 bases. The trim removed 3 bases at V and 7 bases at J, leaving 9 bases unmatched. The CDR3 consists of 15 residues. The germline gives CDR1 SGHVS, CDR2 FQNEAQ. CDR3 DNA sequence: TGTGCCAGCAGCTTGGTAGCGGGAGTACTTGGGACCCAGTACTTC. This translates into CASSLVAGVLGTQYF.

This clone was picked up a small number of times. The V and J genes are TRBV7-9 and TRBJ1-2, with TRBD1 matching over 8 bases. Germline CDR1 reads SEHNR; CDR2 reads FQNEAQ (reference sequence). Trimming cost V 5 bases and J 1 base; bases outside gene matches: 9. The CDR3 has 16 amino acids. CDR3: CASSPTDREVNYGYTF. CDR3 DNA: TGTGCCAGCAGCCCCACGGACAGGGAAGTTAACTATGGCTACACCTTC. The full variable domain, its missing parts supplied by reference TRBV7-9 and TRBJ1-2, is DTGVSQNPRHKITKRGQNVTFRCDPISEHNRLYWYRQTLGQGPEFLTYFQNEAQLEKSRLLSDRFSAERPKGSFSTLEIQRTEQGDSAMYLCASSPTDREVNYGYTFGSGTRLTVV.

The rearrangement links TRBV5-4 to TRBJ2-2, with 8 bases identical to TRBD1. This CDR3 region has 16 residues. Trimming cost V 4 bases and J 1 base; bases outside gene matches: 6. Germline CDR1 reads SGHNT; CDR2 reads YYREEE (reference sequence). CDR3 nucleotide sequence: TGTGCCAGCAGCGGAAAACAGGGGGGGAACACCGGGGAGCTGTTTTTT. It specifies CASSGKQGGNTGELFF. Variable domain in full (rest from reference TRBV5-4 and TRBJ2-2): ETGVTQSPTHLIKTRGQQVTLRCSSQSGHNTVSWYQQALGQGPQFIFQYYREEENGRGNFPPRFSGLQFPNYSSELNVNALELDDSALYLCASSGKQGGNTGELFFGEGSRLTVL.

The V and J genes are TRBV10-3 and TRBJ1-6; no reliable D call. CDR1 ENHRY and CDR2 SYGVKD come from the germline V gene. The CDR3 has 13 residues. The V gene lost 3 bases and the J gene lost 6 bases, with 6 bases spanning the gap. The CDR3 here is CAISDQANSPLHF. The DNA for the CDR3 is TGTGCCATCAGTGACCAGGCTAATTCACCCCTCCACTTT.

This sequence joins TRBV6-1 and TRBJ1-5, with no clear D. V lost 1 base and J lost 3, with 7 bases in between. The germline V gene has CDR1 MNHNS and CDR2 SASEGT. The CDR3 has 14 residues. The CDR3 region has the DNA TGTGCCAGCAGTGAAGAATGGCACAATCAGCCCCAGCATTTT. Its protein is CASSEEWHNQPQHF.

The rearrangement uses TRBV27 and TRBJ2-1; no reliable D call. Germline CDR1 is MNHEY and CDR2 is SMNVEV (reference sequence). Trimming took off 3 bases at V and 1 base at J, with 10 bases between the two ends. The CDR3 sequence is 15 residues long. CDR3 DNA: TGTGCCAGCAGTTTGATGTCGGTTTCCTACAATGAGCAGTTCTTC. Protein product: CASSLMSVSYNEQFF.

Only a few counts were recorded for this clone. In nucleotides, the CDR3 is TGTGCCAGCAGTCGGACAGCTACCTCCTACGAGCAGTACTTC. It translates to CASSRTATSYEQYF. The chain couples TRBV6-5 to TRBJ2-7; D is possibly TRBD1 (6 bases). The CDR3 runs to 14 residues. The V gene lost 5 bases and the J gene lost 0 bases, with 11 bases spanning the gap. Per the germline V gene, CDR1 is MNHEY and CDR2 is SVGAGI.

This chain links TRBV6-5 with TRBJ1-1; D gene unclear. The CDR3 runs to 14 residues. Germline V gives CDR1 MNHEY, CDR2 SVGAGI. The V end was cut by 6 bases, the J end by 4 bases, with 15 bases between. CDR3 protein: CASRFRNRGTEAFF. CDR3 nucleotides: TGTGCCAGCAGGTTCAGGAACCGGGGCACTGAAGCTTTCTTT.

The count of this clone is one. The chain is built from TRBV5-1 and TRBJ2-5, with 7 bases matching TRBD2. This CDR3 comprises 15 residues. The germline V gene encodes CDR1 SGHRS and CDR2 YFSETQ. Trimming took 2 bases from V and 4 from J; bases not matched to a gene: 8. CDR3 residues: CASSFVAGSAETQYF. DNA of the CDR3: TGCGCCAGCAGCTTCGTAGCGGGCTCAGCAGAGACCCAGTACTTC.

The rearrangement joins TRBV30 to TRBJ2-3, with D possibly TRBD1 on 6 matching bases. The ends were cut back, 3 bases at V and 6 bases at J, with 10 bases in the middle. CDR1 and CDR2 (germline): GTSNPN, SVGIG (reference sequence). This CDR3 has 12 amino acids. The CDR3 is CAWRGAVDTQYF. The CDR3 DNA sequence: TGTGCCTGGAGGGGGGCGGTCGATACGCAGTATTTT.

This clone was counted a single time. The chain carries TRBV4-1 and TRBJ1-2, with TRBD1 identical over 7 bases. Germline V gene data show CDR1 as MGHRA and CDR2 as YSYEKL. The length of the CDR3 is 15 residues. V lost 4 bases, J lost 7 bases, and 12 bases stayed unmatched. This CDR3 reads CASSPAQGVIGGYTF. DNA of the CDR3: TGCGCCAGCAGCCCCGCCCAGGGGGTAATTGGTGGCTACACCTTC.

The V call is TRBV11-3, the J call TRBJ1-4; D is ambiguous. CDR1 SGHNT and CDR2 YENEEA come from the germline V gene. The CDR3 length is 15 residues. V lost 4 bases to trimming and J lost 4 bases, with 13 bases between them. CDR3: CASSSQSAFNEKLFF. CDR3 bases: TGTGCCAGCAGCTCCCAGTCGGCTTTTAATGAAAAACTGTTTTTT.

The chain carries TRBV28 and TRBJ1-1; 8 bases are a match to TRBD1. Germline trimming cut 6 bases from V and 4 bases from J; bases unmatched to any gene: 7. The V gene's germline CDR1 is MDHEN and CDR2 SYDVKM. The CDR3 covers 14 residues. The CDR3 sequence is CASRIGQGSTEAFF. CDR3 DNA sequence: TGTGCCAGCAGGATCGGACAGGGCTCCACTGAAGCTTTCTTT. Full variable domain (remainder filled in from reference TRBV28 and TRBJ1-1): DVKVTQSSRYLVKRTGEKVFLECVQDMDHENMFWYRQDPGLGLRLIYFSYDVKMKEKGDIPEGYSVSREKKERFSLILESASTNQTSMYLCASRIGQGSTEAFFGQGTRLTVV.

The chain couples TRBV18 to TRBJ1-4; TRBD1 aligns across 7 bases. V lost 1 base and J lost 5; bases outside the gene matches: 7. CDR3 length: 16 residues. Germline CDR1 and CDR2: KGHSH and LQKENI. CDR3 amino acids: CASSPQGARENEKLFF. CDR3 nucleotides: TGTGCCAGCTCACCACAGGGGGCCAGGGAGAATGAAAAACTGTTTTTT.

The DNA of the CDR3 is TGCGCCAGCAGCTTGTTACGGAACCAAGAGACCCAGTACTTC. Translating gives CASSLLRNQETQYF. The chain combines TRBV5-1 with TRBJ2-5, with unresolved D. Trimming cost V 1 base and J 0 bases, with 7 bases left between them. The V gene's germline CDR1 is SGHRS and CDR2 YFSETQ. This CDR3 spans 14 amino acids. Full variable domain (rest looked up from reference TRBV5-1 and TRBJ2-5): KAGVTQTPRYLIKTRGQQVTLSCSPISGHRSVSWYQQTPGQGLQFLFEYFSETQRNKGNFPGRFSGRQFSNSRSEMNVSTLELGDSALYLCASSLLRNQETQYFGPGTRLLVL.

The CDR3 DNA is TGTGCCAGCAGTGGTGTGAATTCCGGCGGCTACACCTTC. The encoded protein is CASSGVNSGGYTF. The rearrangement uses TRBV12-3 or TRBV12-4 and TRBJ1-2; D is unresolved. This CDR3 is 13 amino acids long. V gave up 5 bases and J gave up 8 bases, with 15 bases separating them.

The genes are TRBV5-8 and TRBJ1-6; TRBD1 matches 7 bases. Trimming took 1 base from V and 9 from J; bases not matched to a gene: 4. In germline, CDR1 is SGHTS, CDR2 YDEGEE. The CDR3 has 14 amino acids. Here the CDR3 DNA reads TGTGCCAGCAGCTTGAGGGGGCTTAGTTCACCCCTCCACTTT. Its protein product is CASSLRGLSSPLHF.

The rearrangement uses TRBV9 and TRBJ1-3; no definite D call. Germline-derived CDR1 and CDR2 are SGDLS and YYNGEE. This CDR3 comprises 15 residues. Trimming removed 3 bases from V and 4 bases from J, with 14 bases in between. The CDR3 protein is CASSGGPDPGNTIYF. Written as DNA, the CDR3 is TGTGCCAGCAGCGGAGGACCGGATCCAGGAAACACCATATATTTT.

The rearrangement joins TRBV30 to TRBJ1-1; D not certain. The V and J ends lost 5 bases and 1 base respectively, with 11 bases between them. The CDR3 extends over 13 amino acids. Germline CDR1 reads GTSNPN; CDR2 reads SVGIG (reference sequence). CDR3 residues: CAWAAGQNTEAFF. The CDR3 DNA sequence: TGTGCCTGGGCAGCAGGCCAGAACACTGAAGCTTTCTTT.

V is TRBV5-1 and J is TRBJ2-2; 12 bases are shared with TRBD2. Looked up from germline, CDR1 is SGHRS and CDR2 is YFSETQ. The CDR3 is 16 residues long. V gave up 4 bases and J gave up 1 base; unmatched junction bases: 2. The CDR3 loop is CASSPGLAGNTGELFF. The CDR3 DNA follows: TGCGCCAGCAGCCCGGGACTAGCGGGGAACACCGGGGAGCTGTTTTTT.